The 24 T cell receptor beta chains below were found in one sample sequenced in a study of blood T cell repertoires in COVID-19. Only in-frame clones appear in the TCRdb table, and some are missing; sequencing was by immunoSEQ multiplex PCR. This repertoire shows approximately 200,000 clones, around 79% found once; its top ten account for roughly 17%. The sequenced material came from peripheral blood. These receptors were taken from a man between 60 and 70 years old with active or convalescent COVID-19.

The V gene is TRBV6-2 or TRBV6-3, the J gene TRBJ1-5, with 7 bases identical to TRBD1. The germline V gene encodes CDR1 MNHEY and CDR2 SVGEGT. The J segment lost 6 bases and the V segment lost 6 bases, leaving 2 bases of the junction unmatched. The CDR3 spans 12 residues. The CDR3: CASSRQGQPQHF. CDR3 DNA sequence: TGTGCCAGCAGCCGACAGGGTCAGCCCCAGCATTTT.

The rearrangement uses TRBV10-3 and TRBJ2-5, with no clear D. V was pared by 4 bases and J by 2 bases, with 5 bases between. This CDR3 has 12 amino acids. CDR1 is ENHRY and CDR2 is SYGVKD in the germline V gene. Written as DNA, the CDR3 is TGTGCCATCAGTGGCGCTCAAGAGACCCAGTACTTC. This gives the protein CAISGAQETQYF.

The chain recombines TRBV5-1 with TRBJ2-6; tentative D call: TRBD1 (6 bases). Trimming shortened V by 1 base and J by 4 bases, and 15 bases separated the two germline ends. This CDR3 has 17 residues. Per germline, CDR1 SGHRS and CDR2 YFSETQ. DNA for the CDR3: TGCGCCAGCAGCTTGTCCCTGGGGGCCCCCGGGGCCAACGTCCTGACTTTC. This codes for CASSLSLGAPGANVLTF.

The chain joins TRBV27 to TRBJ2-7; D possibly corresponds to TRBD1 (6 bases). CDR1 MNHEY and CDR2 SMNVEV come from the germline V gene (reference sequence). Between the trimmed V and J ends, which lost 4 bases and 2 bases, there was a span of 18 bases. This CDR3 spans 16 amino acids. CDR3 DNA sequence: TGTGCCAGCAGTTCTATCGGGGCACAGGGCACCTACGAGCAGTACTTC. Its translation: CASSSIGAQGTYEQYF.

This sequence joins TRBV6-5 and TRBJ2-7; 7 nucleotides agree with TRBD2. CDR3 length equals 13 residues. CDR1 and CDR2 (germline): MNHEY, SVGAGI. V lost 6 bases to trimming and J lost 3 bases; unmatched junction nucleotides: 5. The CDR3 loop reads CASRAPGGYEQYF. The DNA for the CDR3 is TGTGCCAGCAGAGCCCCGGGGGGCTACGAGCAGTACTTC.

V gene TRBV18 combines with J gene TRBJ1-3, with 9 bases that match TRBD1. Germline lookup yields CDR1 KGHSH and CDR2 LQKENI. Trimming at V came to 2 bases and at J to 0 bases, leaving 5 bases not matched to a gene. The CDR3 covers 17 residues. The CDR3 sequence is CASSPITGGISGNTIYF. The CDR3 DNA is TGTGCCAGCTCACCAATAACAGGGGGCATCTCTGGAAACACCATATATTTT.

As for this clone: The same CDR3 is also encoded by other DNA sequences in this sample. CDR3 residues: CASSPSGYTQYF. Written as DNA, the CDR3 is TGTGCCAGCAGTCCTAGTGGTTATACGCAGTATTTT. This chain connects TRBV7-9 to TRBJ2-3; unclear D gene. Germline CDR1 and CDR2: SEHNR and FQNEAQ (reference sequence). This CDR3 has 12 residues. Between the trimmed V and J ends, which lost 6 bases and 7 bases, there was a span of 11 bases.

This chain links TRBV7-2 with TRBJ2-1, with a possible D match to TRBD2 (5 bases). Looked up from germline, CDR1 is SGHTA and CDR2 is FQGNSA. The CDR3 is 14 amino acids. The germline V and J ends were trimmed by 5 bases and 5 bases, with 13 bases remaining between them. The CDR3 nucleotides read TGTGCCAGCAGCCCTATAGGACTCAACAATGAGCAGTTCTTC. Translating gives CASSPIGLNNEQFF.

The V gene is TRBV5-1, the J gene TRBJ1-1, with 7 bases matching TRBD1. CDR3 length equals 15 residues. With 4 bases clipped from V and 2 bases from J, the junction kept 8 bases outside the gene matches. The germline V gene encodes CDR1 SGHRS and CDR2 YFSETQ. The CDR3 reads CASSAIQGVNTEAFF. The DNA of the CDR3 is TGCGCCAGCAGCGCCATTCAGGGGGTTAACACTGAAGCTTTCTTT.

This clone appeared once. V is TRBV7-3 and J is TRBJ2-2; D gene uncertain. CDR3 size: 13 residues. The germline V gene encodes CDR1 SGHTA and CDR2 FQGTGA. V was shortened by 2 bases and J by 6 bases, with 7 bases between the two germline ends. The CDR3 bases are TGTGCCAGCAGCTTAGAGAGCCCCGGGGAGCTGTTTTTT. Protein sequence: CASSLESPGELFF.

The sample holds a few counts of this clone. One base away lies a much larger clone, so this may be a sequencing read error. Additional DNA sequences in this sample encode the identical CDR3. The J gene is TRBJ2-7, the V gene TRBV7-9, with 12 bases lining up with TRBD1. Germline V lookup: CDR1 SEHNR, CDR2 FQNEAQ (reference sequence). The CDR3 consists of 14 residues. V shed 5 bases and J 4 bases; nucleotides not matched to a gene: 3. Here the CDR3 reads CASSPGQGAYEQYF. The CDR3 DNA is TGTGCCAGCAGCCCGGGACAGGGGGCGTACGAGCAGTACTTC.

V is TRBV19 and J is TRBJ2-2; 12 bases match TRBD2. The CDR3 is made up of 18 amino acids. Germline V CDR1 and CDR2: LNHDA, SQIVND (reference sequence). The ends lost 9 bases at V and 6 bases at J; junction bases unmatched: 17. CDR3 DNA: TGTGCCAGCCGACCCCTAGCGGGAGGGCCAAGGACGGCCGGGGAGCTGTTTTTT. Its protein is CASRPLAGGPRTAGELFF.

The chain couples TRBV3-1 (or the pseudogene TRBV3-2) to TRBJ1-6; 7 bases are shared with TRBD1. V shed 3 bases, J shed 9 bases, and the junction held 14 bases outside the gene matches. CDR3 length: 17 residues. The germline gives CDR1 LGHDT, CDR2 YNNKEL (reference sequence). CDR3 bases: TGTGCCAGCAGCCAGCGCCGGGACAGCCCTCGACGTTCACCCCTCCACTTT. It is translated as CASSQRRDSPRRSPLHF.

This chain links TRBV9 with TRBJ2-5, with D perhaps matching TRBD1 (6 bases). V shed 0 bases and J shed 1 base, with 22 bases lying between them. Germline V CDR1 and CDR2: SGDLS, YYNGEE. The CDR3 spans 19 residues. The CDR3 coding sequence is TGTGCCAGCAGCGTAGAGGCTGGGGCAGGGGCAAATTTCCAAGAGACCCAGTACTTC. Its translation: CASSVEAGAGANFQETQYF.

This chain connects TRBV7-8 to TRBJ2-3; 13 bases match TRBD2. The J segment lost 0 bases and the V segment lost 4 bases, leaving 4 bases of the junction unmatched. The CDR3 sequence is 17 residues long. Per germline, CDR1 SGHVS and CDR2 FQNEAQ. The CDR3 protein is CASSWGLAGTSTDTQYF. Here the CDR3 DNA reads TGTGCCAGCAGCTGGGGACTAGCGGGAACTAGCACAGATACGCAGTATTTT.

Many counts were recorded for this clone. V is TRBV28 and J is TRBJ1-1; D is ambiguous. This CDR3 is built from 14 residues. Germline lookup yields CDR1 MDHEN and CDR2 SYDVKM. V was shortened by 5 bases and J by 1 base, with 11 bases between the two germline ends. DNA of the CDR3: TGTGCCAGCAGTCCCCCTACAGCGAACACTGAAGCTTTCTTT. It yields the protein CASSPPTANTEAFF.

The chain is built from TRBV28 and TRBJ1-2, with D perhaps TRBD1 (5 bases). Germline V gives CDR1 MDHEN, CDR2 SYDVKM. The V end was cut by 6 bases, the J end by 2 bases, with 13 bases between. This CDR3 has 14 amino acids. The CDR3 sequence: CASSPGGGNYGYTF. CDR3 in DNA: TGTGCCAGCAGCCCCGGGGGGGGGAACTATGGCTACACCTTC.

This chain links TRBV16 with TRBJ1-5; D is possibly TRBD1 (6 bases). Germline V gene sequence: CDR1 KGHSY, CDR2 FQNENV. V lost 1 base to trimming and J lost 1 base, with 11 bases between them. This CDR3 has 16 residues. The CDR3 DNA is TGTGCCAGCAGCCAATTTGGGACAATAAGCAATCAGCCCCAGCATTTT. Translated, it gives CASSQFGTISNQPQHF.

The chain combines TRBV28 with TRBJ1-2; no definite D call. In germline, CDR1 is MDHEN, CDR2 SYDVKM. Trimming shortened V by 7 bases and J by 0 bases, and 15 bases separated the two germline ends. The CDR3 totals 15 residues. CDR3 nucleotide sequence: TGTGCCAGCACCGAGACTAGGGCCACTAACTATGGCTACACCTTC. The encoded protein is CASTETRATNYGYTF.

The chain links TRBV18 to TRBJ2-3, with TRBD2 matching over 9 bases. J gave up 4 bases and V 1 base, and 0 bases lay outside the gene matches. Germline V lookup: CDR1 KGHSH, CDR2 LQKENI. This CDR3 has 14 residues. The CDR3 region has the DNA TGTGCCAGCTCACCACTAGCGGGAGCAGATACGCAGTATTTT. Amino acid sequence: CASSPLAGADTQYF.

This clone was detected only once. In DNA form, the CDR3 reads TGTGCCAGCAGGCCACAGGGGGGGAACACTGAAGCTTTCTTT. Translated, it gives CASRPQGGNTEAFF. V and J are TRBV28 and TRBJ1-1; TRBD1 matches at 8 bases. V was pared by 6 bases and J by 1 base, with 4 bases of the junction left unmatched. The V gene's germline CDR1 is MDHEN and CDR2 SYDVKM. This CDR3 spans 14 amino acids.

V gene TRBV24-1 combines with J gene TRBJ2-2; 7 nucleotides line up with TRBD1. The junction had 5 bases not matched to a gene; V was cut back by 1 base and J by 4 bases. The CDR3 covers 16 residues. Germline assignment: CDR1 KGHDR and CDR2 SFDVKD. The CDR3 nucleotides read TGTGCCACCAGTGATTTAGGACAGGAAGGCACCGGGGAGCTGTTTTTT. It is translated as CATSDLGQEGTGELFF.

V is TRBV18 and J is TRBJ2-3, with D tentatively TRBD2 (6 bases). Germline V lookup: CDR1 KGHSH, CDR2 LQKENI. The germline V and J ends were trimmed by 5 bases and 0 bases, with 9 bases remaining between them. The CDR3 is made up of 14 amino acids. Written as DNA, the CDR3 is TGTGCCAGCTCATCGAGCGGGAGCACAGATACGCAGTATTTT. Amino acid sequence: CASSSSGSTDTQYF.

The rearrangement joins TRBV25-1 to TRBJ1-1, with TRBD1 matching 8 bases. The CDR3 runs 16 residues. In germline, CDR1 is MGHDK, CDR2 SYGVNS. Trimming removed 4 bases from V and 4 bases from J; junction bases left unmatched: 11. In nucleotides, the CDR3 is TGTGCCAGCAGTGGGGGGGGCGGACAGGGTGGCACTGAAGCTTTCTTT. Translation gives CASSGGGGQGGTEAFF.